A single sample gave rise to the 9 T cell receptor beta chains below, sequenced in a study of CD8 T cells in ankylosing spondylitis. TCRdb independently ran MiXCR on the 5' RACE reads; one entry per CDR3 protein. The data hold 35,000 to 50,000 distinct CDR3 sequences, with about 4.2% observed a single time. What was sequenced was blood, either unsorted or a sorted T cell fraction (not recorded which). The receptors originated from a female donor with ankylosing spondylitis or in good health (not recorded which).

This clonotype was counted at least ten times. The chain has TRBV9 and TRBJ2-1, with 8 bases fitting TRBD2. This CDR3 contains 15 residues. CDR1 and CDR2 from the germline V gene are SGDLS and YYNGEE. V trimming: 0 bases; J trimming: 6 bases; junction bases outside the gene matches: 5. The CDR3 loop reads CASSVAAGGANEQFF. The DNA for the CDR3 is TGTGCCAGCAGCGTAGCGGCCGGGGGGGCCAATGAGCAGTTCTTC.

This clonotype was detected ten times or more. CDR3 DNA sequence: TGTGCCAGCAGCGACGGACGGAATGAGGAGCAGTACTTC. This codes for CASSDGRNEEQYF. The genes are TRBV9 and TRBJ2-7; D is uncertain. V shed 3 bases and J shed 7 bases, with 14 bases lying between them. Germline loops: CDR1 SGDLS, CDR2 YYNGEE. The CDR3 has 13 residues.

This clonotype was seen ten or more times. The chain combines TRBV9 with TRBJ2-2; possibly TRBD2 for D (6 bases). Germline V gene sequence: CDR1 SGDLS, CDR2 YYNGEE. The CDR3 runs to 15 residues. The V gene lost 3 bases and the J gene lost 7 bases, with 16 bases spanning the gap. The CDR3 DNA is TGTGCCAGCAGCGGGGCTAACTCGGGGGTCGGGGAGCTGTTTTTT. It yields the protein CASSGANSGVGELFF.

This clonotype was found a few times. CDR3 coding DNA: TGTGCCAGCAGCGCCACAGGGGATCGGGCCGGGGAGCTGTTTTTT. This gives the protein CASSATGDRAGELFF. The rearrangement links TRBV9 to TRBJ2-2, with 7 bases that match TRBD1. CDR1 and CDR2 from the germline V gene are SGDLS and YYNGEE. The CDR3 sequence is 15 residues long. V lost 3 bases and J lost 6; bases outside the gene matches: 8.

This clonotype has just a few counts. The chain recombines TRBV9 with TRBJ2-3; 7 bases line up with TRBD2. Germline V lookup: CDR1 SGDLS, CDR2 YYNGEE. This CDR3 has 16 amino acids. With V trimmed by 4 bases and J by 3 bases, 11 bases remained unmatched. CDR3 bases: TGTGCCAGCAGCCCCCGCCTTAGCGGGCTAACAGATACGCAGTATTTT. The encoded protein is CASSPRLSGLTDTQYF.

In its sample, this clonotype was seen many times. The chain uses TRBV9 and TRBJ1-5, with D maybe TRBD1 (5 bases). V gave up 4 bases and J gave up 8 bases, with 13 bases separating them. In germline, CDR1 is SGDLS, CDR2 YYNGEE. CDR3 length: 13 amino acids. CDR3 residues: CASSPQGREPQHF. Here the CDR3 DNA reads TGTGCCAGCAGCCCCCAGGGTAGGGAGCCCCAGCATTTT.

This clonotype was seen at least ten times. The chain is built from TRBV4-2 and TRBJ2-1; the D is unclear. This CDR3 is 9 amino acids long. Germline assignment: CDR1 LGHNA and CDR2 YNFKEQ. The ends were cut back, 7 bases at V and 15 bases at J, with 10 bases in the middle. Here the CDR3 reads CASIAWPFF. DNA for the CDR3: TGTGCCAGCATCGCATGGCCGTTCTTC.

This clonotype is medium-sized (0.01 to 0.1%) in the sample. V usage is TRBV1 and J usage is TRBJ1-2; the listed D gene, TRBD1, was not tested against the DNA. TRBV1 is recorded as a pseudogene. The CDR3 sequence is 16 residues long. CDR3 bases: TGCACCAGCAGCCTCCGGGACAGGTGCAGACACTATGGCTACACCTTC. Amino acid sequence: CTSSLRDRCRHYGYTF.

This clonotype came up many times. The chain links TRBV9 to TRBJ1-2; 8 bases fit TRBD1. This CDR3 has 13 residues. The germline CDR1 and CDR2 sequences are SGDLS and YYNGEE. J lost 8 bases, V lost 1 base, and 4 bases had no gene match. CDR3 in DNA: TGTGCCAGCAGCGTAATACAGGGGGTCGGCTACACCTTC. The encoded protein is CASSVIQGVGYTF.